The 10 T cell receptor beta chains in this list originate from one sample, sequenced in a study of blood T cell repertoires in COVID-19. TCRdb's table, derived via immunoSEQ multiplex PCR, lists solely in-frame clones and lacks some. The data show just over 250,000 clones, with about 90% seen just once and roughly 2.7% held by the top ten. Material for sequencing was peripheral blood. These receptors came from a person under 35 with COVID-19, enrolled during active disease.

This clone has just one count. The chain links TRBV9 to TRBJ2-7; D gene unclear. This CDR3 region has 14 residues. Germline V lookup: CDR1 SGDLS, CDR2 YYNGEE. V was clipped by 0 bases and J by 3 bases, with 10 bases between them. This chain's CDR3 is CASSVDAVLYEQYF. CDR3 bases: TGTGCCAGCAGCGTAGATGCGGTGCTCTACGAGCAGTACTTC.

The rearrangement joins TRBV3-1 (or the pseudogene TRBV3-2) to TRBJ2-5; 9 bases agree with TRBD2. J gave up 7 bases and V 1 base, and 10 bases lay outside the gene matches. The CDR3 runs 16 residues. Germline CDR1 reads LGHDT; CDR2 reads YNNKEL (reference sequence). In nucleotides, the CDR3 is TGTGCCAGCAGCCAAGCCGGGACTAGCCCTTCGGGGACCCAGTACTTC. Amino acids: CASSQAGTSPSGTQYF.

V is TRBV15 and J is TRBJ1-5; no definite D call. Per the germline V gene, CDR1 is LNHNV and CDR2 is YYDKDF (reference sequence). The V end was cut by 3 bases, the J end by 5 bases, with 14 bases between. This CDR3 is built from 15 residues. The DNA for the CDR3 is TGTGCCACCAGCAGGACCTCGGGTCTGGATCAGCCCCAGCATTTT. It translates to CATSRTSGLDQPQHF.

This chain joins TRBV27 and TRBJ1-5, with no clear D. The CDR3 loop spans 13 amino acids. CDR1 is MNHEY, CDR2 SMNVEV, per germline (reference sequence). Trimming left V 2 bases short and J 2 bases short, with 4 bases between. The CDR3 DNA reads as TGTGCCAGCAGTTTACGAGGCAATCAGCCCCAGCATTTT. Protein: CASSLRGNQPQHF.

Only one count was recorded for this clone. The chain has TRBV4-3 and TRBJ1-4; no definite D call. This CDR3 spans 15 amino acids. Trimming stripped 0 bases from V and 3 bases from J, with 8 bases between. CDR1 is LGHNA, CDR2 YSLEER, per germline. CDR3: CASSQDWPANEKLFF. CDR3 in DNA: TGCGCCAGCAGCCAAGATTGGCCAGCTAATGAAAAACTGTTTTTT.

V is TRBV7-9 and J is TRBJ2-7, with 9 bases aligning to TRBD1. Germline CDR1 and CDR2: SEHNR and FQNEAQ (reference sequence). This CDR3 contains 14 residues. Trimming cost V 5 bases and J 7 bases; bases outside gene matches: 9. The CDR3 region has the DNA TGTGCCAGCAGCCCGGGACAGGGCCTTAGGGAGCAGTACTTC. Translation gives CASSPGQGLREQYF.

This chain links TRBV19 with TRBJ2-5; 11 positions match TRBD2. Germline V gene data show CDR1 as LNHDA and CDR2 as SQIVND (reference sequence). The CDR3 is made up of 17 amino acids. The ends lost 5 bases at V and 0 bases at J; junction bases unmatched: 8. In nucleotides, the CDR3 is TGTGCCAGTAGTTCCACCGGGACTAGCGGAGACCAAGAGACCCAGTACTTC. Protein product: CASSSTGTSGDQETQYF.

The chain employs TRBV3-1 (or the pseudogene TRBV3-2) and TRBJ1-2; the D gene is possibly TRBD1 (6 bases). CDR1 and CDR2 from the germline V gene are LGHDT and YNNKEL (reference sequence). Trimming removed 4 bases at V and 3 bases at J, with 18 bases between. This CDR3 comprises 16 residues. The CDR3 DNA reads as TGTGCCAGCAGCCCGTTCAGGGCAGGGGTTCACTATGGCTACACCTTC. It encodes CASSPFRAGVHYGYTF.

The chain joins TRBV7-2 to TRBJ1-1; tentative D call: TRBD1 (5 bases). This CDR3 region has 13 residues. CDR1 is SGHTA, CDR2 FQGNSA, per germline. The germline V and J ends were trimmed by 1 base and 8 bases, with 11 bases remaining between them. The CDR3 reads CASSLVPRTEAFF. DNA for the CDR3: TGTGCCAGCAGCTTAGTGCCACGGACAGAAGCTTTCTTT.

J is TRBJ2-1 and V is TRBV6-2 or TRBV6-3; 9 nucleotides agree with TRBD2. The trim removed 1 base at V and 1 base at J, leaving 2 bases unmatched. Per germline, CDR1 MNHEY and CDR2 SVGEGT. The CDR3 is 16 residues long. In nucleotides, the CDR3 is TGTGCCAGCAGTTACTATAGCGGGAGTTCCTACAATGAGCAGTTCTTC. It codes for CASSYYSGSSYNEQFF.